These 30 T cell receptor beta chains share one sample of origin, sequenced in a study of somatic mutations in cytotoxic T cells in rheumatoid arthritis. Some clones are missing from TCRdb's copy, which holds only in-frame ones; the method was immunoSEQ multiplex PCR. The sample has 4,000 to 5,000 clones; about four fifths are singletons. Sample: CD8+ T cells sorted from blood. These receptors came from a woman between 55 and 75 years old with rheumatoid arthritis.

DNA for the CDR3: TGTGCCAGCAGTTTACAAGGGGGTAACACTGAAGCTTTCTTT. It is translated as CASSLQGGNTEAFF. The chain carries TRBV28 and TRBJ1-1, with D possibly being TRBD1 (6 bases). Per germline, CDR1 MDHEN and CDR2 SYDVKM. The CDR3 extends over 14 amino acids. Trimming removed 2 bases from V and 2 bases from J, with 9 bases in between. The whole variable domain, remainder taken from reference TRBV28 and TRBJ1-1, is DVKVTQSSRYLVKRTGEKVFLECVQDMDHENMFWYRQDPGLGLRLIYFSYDVKMKEKGDIPEGYSVSREKKERFSLILESASTNQTSMYLCASSLQGGNTEAFFGQGTRLTVV.

This clone occurred a few times. V is TRBV4-1 and J is TRBJ1-1, with TRBD1 as a possible D gene (5 bases). With 5 bases removed from V and 5 bases from J, the gap between germline ends came to 6 bases. Germline loops: CDR1 MGHRA, CDR2 YSYEKL. This CDR3 has 11 residues. CDR3 region: CASSGGTEAFF. CDR3 nucleotides: TGCGCCAGCAGCGGGGGGACTGAAGCTTTCTTT.

This clone is a singleton in its sample. This CDR3 is CASSFLYGGAKETQYF. CDR3 sequence (DNA): TGTGCCAGCAGTTTTTTGTATGGGGGGGCGAAAGAGACCCAGTACTTC. This chain connects TRBV28 to TRBJ2-5, with D maybe TRBD2 (7 bases). Trimming stripped 3 bases from V and 3 bases from J, with 17 bases between. The CDR3 has 16 residues. Germline V gene data show CDR1 as MDHEN and CDR2 as SYDVKM. The full variable domain, with the rest looked up from reference TRBV28 and TRBJ2-5, is DVKVTQSSRYLVKRTGEKVFLECVQDMDHENMFWYRQDPGLGLRLIYFSYDVKMKEKGDIPEGYSVSREKKERFSLILESASTNQTSMYLCASSFLYGGAKETQYFGPGTRLLVL.

The chain joins TRBV29-1 to TRBJ2-5; D is possibly TRBD1 (6 bases). Germline values: CDR1 SQVTM, CDR2 ANQGSEA. Trimming stripped 2 bases from V and 3 bases from J, with 13 bases between. The CDR3 totals 14 residues. In nucleotides, the CDR3 is TGCAGCGTTGAACTCCCAGGGGTAGAAGAGACCCAGTACTTC. This encodes CSVELPGVEETQYF.

The V gene is TRBV19, the J gene TRBJ1-5, with 10 bases lining up with TRBD1. The CDR3 extends over 18 amino acids. V shed 3 bases, J shed 2 bases, and the junction held 10 bases outside the gene matches. Looked up from germline, CDR1 is LNHDA and CDR2 is SQIVND (reference sequence). The CDR3 DNA sequence: TGTGCCAGTAGTATGAAGACAGGGGGCCCCGATGGCAATCAGCCCCAGCATTTT. Protein: CASSMKTGGPDGNQPQHF.

About this clone itself: With only one base between it and a far larger clone, this is likely a read error. V is TRBV9 and J is TRBJ1-1; D unresolved. Trimming took 3 bases from V and 10 from J, leaving 13 bases between them. The CDR3 has 12 residues. Germline loops: CDR1 SGDLS, CDR2 YYNGEE. CDR3 bases: TGTGCCAGCAGCGCTGCTTCGGGTAGAGCTTTCTTT. This sequence encodes CASSAASGRAFF. Together with reference TRBV9 and TRBJ1-1, the CDR3 gives the full variable domain: DSGVTQTPKHLITATGQRVTLRCSPRSGDLSVYWYQQSLDQGLQFLIQYYNGEERAKGNILERFSAQQFPDLHSELNLSSLELGDSALYFCASSAASGRAFFGQGTRLTVV.

The rearrangement joins TRBV29-1 to TRBJ1-2; D remains unclear. The CDR3 runs to 14 residues. V was trimmed by 3 bases and J by 4 bases, leaving 15 bases between them. In germline, CDR1 is SQVTM, CDR2 ANQGSEA. DNA of the CDR3: TGCAGCGTTGAGGCGATAGCCTCTCTCTATGGCTACACCTTC. Residues: CSVEAIASLYGYTF.

This chain links TRBV6-1 with TRBJ2-7, with D possibly matching TRBD1 (5 bases). The CDR3 contains 14 residues. The V gene lost 10 bases and the J gene lost 0 bases, with 16 bases spanning the gap. CDR1 and CDR2 (germline): MNHNS, SASEGT. The DNA of the CDR3 is TGTGCCACCGGCCAGACAGTCACCTCCTACGAGCAGTACGTC. This gives the protein CATGQTVTSYEQYV.

The chain links TRBV6-1 to TRBJ1-5; D remains ambiguous. Germline V gene sequence: CDR1 MNHNS, CDR2 SASEGT. The CDR3 has 15 residues. V shed 4 bases and J shed 5 bases, with 15 bases lying between them. The CDR3 is CASSGSGSWDQPQHF. For the CDR3, the DNA is TGTGCCAGCAGTGGATCCGGGAGCTGGGATCAGCCCCAGCATTTT.

This chain links TRBV7-2 with TRBJ1-5; no firm D call. The CDR3 has 13 amino acids. Germline-derived CDR1 and CDR2 are SGHTA and FQGNSA. With 2 bases removed from V and 8 bases from J, the gap between germline ends came to 10 bases. CDR3: CASSLSEVEPQHF. DNA of the CDR3: TGTGCCAGCAGCTTAAGTGAGGTTGAGCCCCAGCATTTT.

This chain connects TRBV2 to TRBJ1-5, with D perhaps matching TRBD1 (6 bases). V shed 2 bases and J shed 4 bases, with 12 bases lying between them. Germline V gene lookup returns CDR1 SNHLY and CDR2 FYNNEI. The CDR3 runs to 15 residues. CDR3 bases: TGTGCCAGCAGTGAATGGGAGAGGGGGAATCAGCCCCAGCATTTT. Its translation: CASSEWERGNQPQHF.

The chain carries TRBV5-1 and TRBJ1-5; the match to TRBD1 covers 7 bases. Germline trimming cut 4 bases from V and 5 bases from J; bases unmatched to any gene: 6. Germline CDR1 is SGHRS and CDR2 is YFSETQ. The CDR3 has 14 amino acids. CDR3: CASSTGQADQPQHF. Written as DNA, the CDR3 is TGCGCCAGCAGCACAGGACAGGCGGATCAGCCCCAGCATTTT. The full variable domain, with the rest looked up from reference TRBV5-1 and TRBJ1-5, is KAGVTQTPRYLIKTRGQQVTLSCSPISGHRSVSWYQQTPGQGLQFLFEYFSETQRNKGNFPGRFSGRQFSNSRSEMNVSTLELGDSALYLCASSTGQADQPQHFGDGTRLSIL.

This chain connects TRBV11-2 to TRBJ2-5, with TRBD1 matching over 11 bases. Germline CDR1 SGHAT, CDR2 FQNNGV. The CDR3 loop spans 15 amino acids. Unmatched junction bases numbered 5, after V lost 3 bases and J lost 5 bases. For the CDR3, the DNA is TGTGCCAGCAGCTTTGGGACAGGGGGTCGTGAGACCCAGTACTTC. Translating gives CASSFGTGGRETQYF.

This rearrangement joins TRBV30 to TRBJ2-7, with D possibly matching TRBD2 (5 bases). The CDR3 totals 10 residues. CDR1 is GTSNPN and CDR2 is SVGIG in the germline V gene (reference sequence). CDR3 DNA sequence: TGTGCGTGGGCGGGCTACGAGCAGTACGTC. Encoded protein: CAWAGYEQYV.

The V and J genes are TRBV4-2 and TRBJ2-5, with a possible D match to TRBD1 (6 bases). This CDR3 comprises 14 residues. The germline V and J ends were trimmed by 4 bases and 7 bases, with 16 bases remaining between them. Germline assignment: CDR1 LGHNA and CDR2 YNFKEQ. The CDR3 DNA is TGTGCCAGCAGCCCAACAGGGACCCCGGGGACCCAGTACTTC. It specifies CASSPTGTPGTQYF.

The chain carries TRBV6-4 and TRBJ2-3; 7 nucleotides align to TRBD2. With V trimmed by 10 bases and J by 3 bases, 7 bases remained unmatched. CDR1 is MRHNA and CDR2 is SNTAGT in the germline V gene. The CDR3 length is 13 residues. For the CDR3, the DNA is TGTGCCACCGGCCGGGGGGAGACAGATACGCAGTATTTT. Protein sequence: CATGRGETDTQYF.

The rearrangement joins TRBV2 to TRBJ2-7; 10 bases line up with TRBD2. J lost 1 base, V lost 6 bases, and 3 bases had no gene match. Germline V gene lookup returns CDR1 SNHLY and CDR2 FYNNEI. The CDR3 totals 14 residues. This chain's CDR3 is CASRQLAGSYEQYF. CDR3 coding DNA: TGTGCCAGCAGGCAACTAGCGGGGTCCTACGAGCAGTACTTC.

The chain employs TRBV6-1 and TRBJ2-5; possibly TRBD1 for D (5 bases). Germline loops: CDR1 MNHNS, CDR2 SASEGT. The length of the CDR3 is 14 residues. The V and J ends lost 5 bases and 5 bases respectively, with 15 bases between them. CDR3 coding DNA: TGTGCCAGCAGTCTGGACCCAGGGATGGAGACCCAGTACTTC. The encoded protein is CASSLDPGMETQYF.

For this clone: One end of the junction fails to match germline, which may point to a read error. The chain combines TRBV7-7 with TRBJ2-2, with TRBD1 identical over 7 bases. Germline V CDR1 and CDR2: SSHAT, FNYEAQ (reference sequence). CDR3 length: 15 amino acids. Here the CDR3 reads CASSRDSSNTGELFF. CDR3 coding DNA: TGTGCTAGCAGCCGGGACAGCTCGAACACCGGGGAGCTGTTTTTT.

The J gene is TRBJ1-4, the V gene TRBV28; possible D gene TRBD1, 5 bases. Per the germline V gene, CDR1 is MDHEN and CDR2 is SYDVKM. This CDR3 has 16 amino acids. V lost 6 bases, J lost 0 bases, and 14 bases lay in between. The CDR3 loop reads CASSPGPWATNEKLFF. The CDR3 DNA is TGTGCCAGCAGCCCAGGGCCCTGGGCAACTAATGAAAAACTGTTTTTT.

About this clone itself: One junction end does not reproduce the germline sequence, and a read error may be involved. The chain couples TRBV5-1 to TRBJ1-2, with 8 bases that match TRBD1. The CDR3 contains 12 residues. CDR1 SGHRS and CDR2 YFSETQ come from the germline V gene. CDR3 DNA: TGCGCCAGCAGCGATGCGCCGGGACAGGCCTTCTTC. Its protein is CASSDAPGQAFF. Using reference TRBV5-1 and TRBJ1-2 for the parts outside the CDR3, the full variable domain is KAGVTQTPRYLIKTRGQQVTLSCSPISGHRSVSWYQQTPGQGLQFLFEYFSETQRNKGNFPGRFSGRQFSNSRSEMNVSTLELGDSALYLCASSDAPGQAFFGSGTRLTVV.

The chain joins TRBV7-8 to TRBJ1-1, with a possible D match to TRBD1 (5 bases). The ends were cut back, 2 bases at V and 0 bases at J, with 13 bases in the middle. CDR1 and CDR2 (germline): SGHVS, FQNEAQ. This CDR3 has 16 amino acids. This chain's CDR3 is CASSLTQDTLNTEAFF. The CDR3, as DNA: TGTGCCAGCAGCTTAACCCAGGACACCTTGAACACTGAAGCTTTCTTT.

This chain connects TRBV10-3 to TRBJ2-1, with 8 positions matching TRBD1. This CDR3 spans 16 amino acids. V dropped 3 bases and J dropped 7; count of bases not matched to a gene: 11. Germline V CDR1 and CDR2: ENHRY, SYGVKD. The chain's CDR3 is CAISDQQGARGNEQFF. CDR3 coding DNA: TGTGCCATCAGTGACCAGCAGGGGGCGAGGGGAAATGAGCAGTTCTTC.

This clone was observed a handful of times. The rearrangement joins TRBV6-5 to TRBJ2-7; TRBD1 matches at 9 bases. Germline CDR1 reads MNHEY; CDR2 reads SVGAGI. The CDR3 consists of 14 residues. Trimming cost V 6 bases and J 1 base; bases outside gene matches: 4. The CDR3 DNA follows: TGTGCCAGCAGCCCGGGACAGGGTTCCTACGAGCAGTACGTC. This encodes CASSPGQGSYEQYV.

V gene TRBV6-5 combines with J gene TRBJ2-7, with 10 bases matching TRBD1. Germline trimming cut 2 bases from V and 7 bases from J; bases unmatched to any gene: 5. Germline V gene data show CDR1 as MNHEY and CDR2 as SVGAGI. The CDR3 covers 14 residues. The CDR3 DNA follows: TGTGCCAGCAGTTACGGGACAGGGGAGGGGGAGCAGTACTTC. Protein sequence: CASSYGTGEGEQYF.

This chain joins TRBV29-1 and TRBJ2-1; 7 bases align to TRBD1. The V and J ends lost 6 bases and 4 bases, in that order; junction bases with no gene match: 9. In germline, CDR1 is SQVTM, CDR2 ANQGSEA. The CDR3 has 14 residues. This CDR3 reads CSVCDRVLYNEQFF. As DNA, the CDR3 is TGCAGCGTCTGCGACAGGGTCCTTTACAATGAGCAGTTCTTC.

The chain recombines TRBV7-9 with TRBJ2-2, with 7 bases matching TRBD2. The CDR3 is 17 amino acids. Germline-derived CDR1 and CDR2 are SEHNR and FQNEAQ (reference sequence). J gave up 3 bases and V 5 bases, and 12 bases lay outside the gene matches. CDR3 loop: CASSPAGSRAYTGELFF. As DNA, the CDR3 is TGTGCCAGCAGCCCAGCGGGGTCACGGGCTTACACCGGGGAGCTGTTTTTT. The entire variable domain, with the rest obtained from reference TRBV7-9 and TRBJ2-2, is as follows: DTGVSQNPRHKITKRGQNVTFRCDPISEHNRLYWYRQTLGQGPEFLTYFQNEAQLEKSRLLSDRFSAERPKGSFSTLEIQRTEQGDSAMYLCASSPAGSRAYTGELFFGEGSRLTVL.

J is TRBJ2-2 and V is TRBV29-1, with TRBD1 identical over 9 bases. V gave up 6 bases and J gave up 5 bases; unmatched junction bases: 10. Per the germline V gene, CDR1 is SQVTM and CDR2 is ANQGSEA. The CDR3 has 15 amino acids. DNA for the CDR3: TGCAGCGTAACCCGGGACAGGGAAGGAACCGGGGAGCTGTTTTTT. Protein: CSVTRDREGTGELFF.

The chain joins TRBV19 to TRBJ2-5; unclear D gene. The germline gives CDR1 LNHDA, CDR2 SQIVND (reference sequence). The V and J ends lost 5 bases and 2 bases respectively, with 12 bases between them. This CDR3 contains 14 residues. The DNA for the CDR3 is TGTGCCAGTAGTTCGGAGAGGTATCAAGAGACCCAGTACTTC. This translates into CASSSERYQETQYF. The whole variable domain, filled in from reference TRBV19 and TRBJ2-5, reads DGGITQSPKYLFRKEGQNVTLSCEQNLNHDAMYWYRQDPGQGLRLIYYSQIVNDFQKGDIAEGYSVSREKKESFPLTVTSAQKNPTAFYLCASSSERYQETQYFGPGTRLLVL.

J is TRBJ1-6 and V is TRBV7-9; 8 bases are a match to TRBD1. V was clipped by 5 bases and J by 10 bases; unmatched bases: 10. The germline V gene has CDR1 SEHNR and CDR2 FQNEAQ (reference sequence). This CDR3 has 15 residues. The CDR3 bases are TGTGCCAGCAGCGTCGCGACAGGGGAACACTCACCCCTCCACTTT. This sequence encodes CASSVATGEHSPLHF.